This is a list of T cell receptor beta chains from one sample in a study of blood T cells in healthy people across ages. TCRdb re-derived calls from the 5' RACE reads in MiXCR, one entry per CDR3 protein. This sample has around 1,500,000 distinct CDR3 sequences, with approximately 42% found just once. Sequenced: blood. The receptors shown here come from a woman between 18 and 30 years old in good health. CDR3s include the opening cysteine and the closing phenylalanine or tryptophan. The order of the fields is D gene, clone size, V gene, J gene, CDR3 DNA, CDR3 protein. D genes are given only for firm matches. A clone size is listed for some rows: how often the clone was seen (once, few, many), or a class if it is expanded.

>TRBD2|few|TRBV20-1|TRBJ2-3
TGCAGTGCTGCCGTTAGCGGGAGCGGAGATACGCAGTATTTT
CSAAVSGSGDTQYF
>TRBD1|NA|TRBV18|TRBJ1-1
TGTGCCAGCTCACCAACCTACTCGGGACAGGGGAGAACTGAAGCTTTCTTT
CASSPTYSGQGRTEAFF
>TRBD2|NA|TRBV20-1|TRBJ2-1
TGCAGTGCTAGAGAGGAGCGGGGGGCCTCCTACAATGAGCAGTTCTTC
CSAREERGASYNEQFF
>TRBD1|NA|TRBV7-9|TRBJ1-6
TGTGCCAGCAGAGAGGGACAGATTAATTCACCCCTCCACTTT
CASREGQINSPLHF
>TRBD2|few|TRBV29-1|TRBJ2-3
TGCAGCGTGGGGGCGACTAGCGGAAGCACAGATACGCAGTATTTT
CSVGATSGSTDTQYF
>NA|NA|TRBV4-1|TRBJ2-1
TGCGCCAGCAGCCAAGATGTGAGCAATAATGAGCAGTTCTTC
CASSQDVSNNEQFF
>NA|NA|TRBV21-1|TRBJ1-1
TGTGCCAGCTGCCAGGGAAGAAGGATGAACACTGAAGCTTTCTTT
CASCQGRRMNTEAFF
>TRBD2|NA|TRBV10-3|TRBJ2-1
TGTGCCATCAGTGATCTAGCGGGAGTTCGGAATGAGCAGTTCTTC
CAISDLAGVRNEQFF
>NA|NA|TRBV27|TRBJ1-2
TGTGCCAGCATAAGGGTCCCAACACTCTATGGCTACACCTTC
CASIRVPTLYGYTF
>NA|many|TRBV29-1|TRBJ2-3
TGCAGCGTTCTCACAGATACGCAGTATTTT
CSVLTDTQYF
>NA|NA|TRBV28|TRBJ2-7
TGTGCCAGCAGTCCTTGGGGACTCCCCTACGAGCAGTACTTC
CASSPWGLPYEQYF
>NA|once|TRBV15|TRBJ2-1
TGTGCCACCAGCAGCCGGGACTCCCCTTACAATGAGCAGTTCTTC
CATSSRDSPYNEQFF
>TRBD2|few|TRBV7-2|TRBJ2-1
TGTGCCAGCAGCACCCGAACAAAGGGAGGGGTGGCTGAGCAGTTCTTC
CASSTRTKGGVAEQFF
>NA|NA|TRBV28|TRBJ2-5
TGTGCCAGCAGTACTCAAGAAGAGACCCAGTACTTC
CASSTQEETQYF
>TRBD2|few|TRBV25-1|TRBJ2-1
TGTGCCAGCAGTGAGTCGGGAGGCAATGAGCAGTTCTTC
CASSESGGNEQFF
>NA|few|TRBV10-3|TRBJ1-2
TGTACCATCAGTGGAGGGTATGGATATGGCTACACCTTC
CTISGGYGYGYTF
>NA|NA|TRBV15|TRBJ1-4
TGTGCCACCAGCAGTTTCGGCGATGGTGAAAAACTGTTTTTT
CATSSFGDGEKLFF
>NA|NA|TRBV6-2/TRBV6-3|TRBJ2-3
TGTGCCAGCAGTGGAGATACCAAGAATAAATCAGATACGCAGTATTTT
CASSGDTKNKSDTQYF
>TRBD2|NA|TRBV7-2|TRBJ2-7
TGTGCCAGCAGCTTAGGGGGATGGGAGGGCTACGAGCAGTACTTC
CASSLGGWEGYEQYF
>NA|NA|TRBV7-9|TRBJ1-3
TGTGCCAGCAGCCCCCTAGGACCGGGGAGAGACAGAGCTTATGGAAACACCATATATTTT
CASSPLGPGRDRAYGNTIYF
>TRBD1|NA|TRBV20-1|TRBJ1-2
TGCAGTGCTAGTTACAGGGGGACCTATGGCTACACCTTC
CSASYRGTYGYTF
>NA|few|TRBV5-1|TRBJ2-1
TGCGCCAGCAGCCCGGGGGTAACCCCAGGGTACAATGAGCAGTTCTTC
CASSPGVTPGYNEQFF
>NA|many|TRBV29-1|TRBJ2-1
TGCAGCGTTGAAGGGAGGTTCAACAATGAGCAGTTCTTC
CSVEGRFNNEQFF
>TRBD1|once|TRBV7-9|TRBJ2-1
TGTGCCAGCAGCTTGGGACAGGACCTCAATGAGCAGTTCTTC
CASSLGQDLNEQFF
>TRBD1|NA|TRBV7-9|TRBJ2-2
TGTGCCAGCAGCATCCGGGACAGGGGCTACGCGAACACCGGGGAGCTGTTTTTT
CASSIRDRGYANTGELFF
>NA|once|TRBV7-2|TRBJ2-3
TGTGCCAGCAGGTCCGGGCTCACAGATACGCGGTATTTT
CASRSGLTDTRYF
>NA|NA|TRBV5-1|TRBJ2-7
TGCGCCAGCAGCTTGGCCGACGGGTACCCCGCCGAGCAGTACTTC
CASSLADGYPAEQYF
>NA|few|TRBV11-1|TRBJ2-3
TGTGCCAGCAGCCGACGGGACCGCACAGATACGCAGTATTTT
CASSRRDRTDTQYF
>TRBD2|few|TRBV10-3|TRBJ2-5
TGTGCCATCAGTGCCCGGACTAGCGGGGTAGGAGAGACCCAGTACTTC
CAISARTSGVGETQYF
>TRBD2|NA|TRBV12-5|TRBJ2-1
TGTGCTACAACTAGCGGGAGAACCAATGAGCAGTTCTTC
CATTSGRTNEQFF
>NA|once|TRBV20-1|TRBJ2-1
TGCAGTGCTAGTCTCAGGAGGTCGAATGAGCAGTTCTTC
CSASLRRSNEQFF
>TRBD2|NA|TRBV15|TRBJ2-5
TGTGCCACCGGCAGTCCTCAAGCGGGATACGAGACCCAGTACTTC
CATGSPQAGYETQYF
>NA|NA|TRBV12-3/TRBV12-4|TRBJ1-3
TGTGCCAGCAGTTTGACAGAATCTGGAAACACCATATATTTT
CASSLTESGNTIYF
>TRBD1|NA|TRBV12-3/TRBV12-4|TRBJ1-1
TGTGCCAGCAGTCCGAGGACAGGGGGCCGGACTGAAGCTTTCTTT
CASSPRTGGRTEAFF
>TRBD1|NA|TRBV20-1|TRBJ2-3
TGCAATGCTCGCCCGACAGGGGGTACGCAGTATTTT
CNARPTGGTQYF
>TRBD2|few|TRBV7-3|TRBJ2-3
TGTGCCAGCAGCTTAACGGCGGGGGGGCAAGATACGCAGTATTTT
CASSLTAGGQDTQYF
>NA|NA|TRBV25-1|TRBJ1-1
TGTGCCAGCAGTGCTACAGGGAGAGGGGTGAACACTGAAGCTTTCTTT
CASSATGRGVNTEAFF
>TRBD1|NA|TRBV20-1|TRBJ1-2
TGCAGTGCTAGAGCCCCCGGGACAGGGACCCATGGCTACACCTTC
CSARAPGTGTHGYTF
>TRBD1|NA|TRBV30|TRBJ1-1
TGTGCCTGGGACAGGGTAGCCACTGAAGCTTTCTTT
CAWDRVATEAFF
>NA|NA|TRBV3-1|TRBJ2-1
TGTGCCAGCAGTCCCCGGGGACTTAACAATGAGCAGTTCTTC
CASSPRGLNNEQFF
>TRBD2|few|TRBV20-1|TRBJ2-3
TGCAGTGCTATAGCGGGAGGGGGGTTGCTGGAGAGCACAGATACGCAGTATTTT
CSAIAGGGLLESTDTQYF
>TRBD2|NA|TRBV6-6|TRBJ2-3
TGTGCCAGCAGAACGGGACTAGCGGGTCGAAGCACAGATACGCAGTATTTT
CASRTGLAGRSTDTQYF
>NA|NA|TRBV28|TRBJ1-5
TGTGCCACCCAGCTCCGTGATCAGCCCCAGCATTTT
CATQLRDQPQHF
>NA|few|TRBV5-5|TRBJ2-5
TGTGCCAGCACACTCATGGCCCAGCACGAGACCCAGTACTTC
CASTLMAQHETQYF
>NA|NA|TRBV20-1|TRBJ1-2
TGCAGTGCTAGGGACATCGGGGGCTACACCTTC
CSARDIGGYTF
>NA|NA|TRBV27|TRBJ1-4
TGTGACAGCAGTTTAACTCCAGACGATAAACTGTTTTTT
CDSSLTPDDKLFF
>NA|NA|TRBV4-1|TRBJ2-2
TGCGCCAGCAGCCAGCGAGATACAAGGGCTGTTGGCACCGGGGAGCTGTTTTTT
CASSQRDTRAVGTGELFF
>TRBD2|NA|TRBV7-9|TRBJ2-7
TGTGCCAGCAGCTTACCGACTAGCGGTACCTACGAGCAGTACTTC
CASSLPTSGTYEQYF